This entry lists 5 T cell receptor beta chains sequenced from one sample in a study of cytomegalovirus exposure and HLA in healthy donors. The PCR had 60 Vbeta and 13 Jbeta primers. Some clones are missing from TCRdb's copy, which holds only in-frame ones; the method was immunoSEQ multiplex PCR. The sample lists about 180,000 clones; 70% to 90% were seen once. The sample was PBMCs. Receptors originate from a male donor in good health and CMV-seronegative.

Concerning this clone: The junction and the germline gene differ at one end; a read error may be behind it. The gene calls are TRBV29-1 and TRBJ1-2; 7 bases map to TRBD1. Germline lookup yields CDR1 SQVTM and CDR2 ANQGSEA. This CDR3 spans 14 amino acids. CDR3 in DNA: TGCAGCGTTGAAGATCAGGAGGGGGCGGAAGGCTACCCCTTC. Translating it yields CSVEDQEGAEGYPF.

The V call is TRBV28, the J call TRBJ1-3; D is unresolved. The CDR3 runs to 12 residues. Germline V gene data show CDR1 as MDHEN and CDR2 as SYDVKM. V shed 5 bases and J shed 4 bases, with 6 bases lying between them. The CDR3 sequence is CASSQSGNTIYF. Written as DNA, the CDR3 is TGTGCCAGCAGTCAGTCGGGAAACACCATATATTTT.

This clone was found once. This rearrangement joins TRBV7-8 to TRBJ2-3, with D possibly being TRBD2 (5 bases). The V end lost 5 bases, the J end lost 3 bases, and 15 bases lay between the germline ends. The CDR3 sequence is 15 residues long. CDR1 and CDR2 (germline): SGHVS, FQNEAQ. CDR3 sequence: CASSALSRGTDTQYF. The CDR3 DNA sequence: TGTGCCAGCAGCGCCCTCTCCCGGGGTACAGATACGCAGTATTTT.

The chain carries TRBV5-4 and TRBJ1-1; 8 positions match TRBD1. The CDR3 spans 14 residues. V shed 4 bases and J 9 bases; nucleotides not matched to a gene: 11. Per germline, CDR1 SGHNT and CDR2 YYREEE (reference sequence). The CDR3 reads CASSRERDRQKAFF. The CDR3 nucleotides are TGTGCCAGCAGCCGCGAACGGGACAGGCAAAAAGCTTTCTTT.

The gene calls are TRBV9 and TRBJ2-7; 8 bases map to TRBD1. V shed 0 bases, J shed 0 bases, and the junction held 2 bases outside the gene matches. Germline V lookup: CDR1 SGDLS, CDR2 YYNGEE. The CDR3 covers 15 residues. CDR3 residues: CASSVEGQASYEQYF. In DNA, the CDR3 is TGTGCCAGCAGCGTAGAGGGACAGGCCTCCTACGAGCAGTACTTC. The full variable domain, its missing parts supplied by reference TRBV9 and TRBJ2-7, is DSGVTQTPKHLITATGQRVTLRCSPRSGDLSVYWYQQSLDQGLQFLIQYYNGEERAKGNILERFSAQQFPDLHSELNLSSLELGDSALYFCASSVEGQASYEQYFGPGTRLTVT.